This T cell receptor (beta chain) was recovered during a study of shared clonotypes between healthy human individuals. Background on the study: CD4 naive and memory got three plates each, CD8 naive two, CD8 memory one. Study results and limitations: The study sampled only blood, and tissue repertoires likely differ.

Sequencing was at deep level. Profiling relied on immunoSEQ multiplex PCR, and the TCRdb table lists in-frame clones only, not all of them. The sample carries millions of clones, around 94% recorded once. This CDR3 is 16 amino acids long. Germline V gene sequence: CDR1 SGDLS, CDR2 YYNGEE. After removal of 2 bases from V and 3 bases from J, the junction contained 11 bases not matched to a gene. Caucasian adults living in Nashville, Tennessee, provided all samples. On this clone: The antigen is not known.

The clonotype originates from a man aged 18 to 29 in good health. This chain connects TRBV9 to TRBJ2-7, with 7 bases that match TRBD2. Material for sequencing was naive CD4+ T cells sorted from blood. This sample's subset: CD45RA+ positively selected. CDR3 coding DNA: TGTGCCAGCAGCGTCGACGTGGGAGGGCTTCGCTACGAGCAGTACTTC. Encoded protein: CASSVDVGGLRYEQYF.